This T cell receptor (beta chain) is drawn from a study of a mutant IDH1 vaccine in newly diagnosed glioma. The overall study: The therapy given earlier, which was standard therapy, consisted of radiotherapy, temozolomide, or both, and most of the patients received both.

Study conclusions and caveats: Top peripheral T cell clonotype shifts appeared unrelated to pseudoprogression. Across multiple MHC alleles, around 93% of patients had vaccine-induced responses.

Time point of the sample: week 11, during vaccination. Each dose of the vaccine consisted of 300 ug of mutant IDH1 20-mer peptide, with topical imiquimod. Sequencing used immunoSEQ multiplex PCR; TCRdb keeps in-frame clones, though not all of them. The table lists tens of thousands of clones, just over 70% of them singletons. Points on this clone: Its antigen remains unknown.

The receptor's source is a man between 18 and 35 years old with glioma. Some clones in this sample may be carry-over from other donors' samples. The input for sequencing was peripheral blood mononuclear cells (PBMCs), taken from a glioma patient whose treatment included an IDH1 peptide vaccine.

The CDR3 loop is CASSPIDFLRGLPRGYTF. The CDR3 nucleotides read TGTGCCAGCTCACCGATAGACTTTTTAAGGGGCCTGCCACGTGGCTACACCTTC. The genes are TRBV18 and TRBJ1-2, with D possibly matching TRBD1 (5 bases). CDR3 size: 18 residues. The V end lost 3 bases, the J end lost 7 bases, and 27 bases lay between the germline ends. The germline gives CDR1 KGHSH, CDR2 LQKENI.